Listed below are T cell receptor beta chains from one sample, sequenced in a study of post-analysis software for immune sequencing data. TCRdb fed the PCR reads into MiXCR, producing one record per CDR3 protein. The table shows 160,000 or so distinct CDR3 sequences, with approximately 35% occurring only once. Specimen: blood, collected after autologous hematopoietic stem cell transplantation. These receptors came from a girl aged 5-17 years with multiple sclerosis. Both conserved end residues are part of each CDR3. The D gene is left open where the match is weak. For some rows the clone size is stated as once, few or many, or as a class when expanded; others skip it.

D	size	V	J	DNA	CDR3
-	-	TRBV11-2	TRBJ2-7	TGTGCCAGCACCTTACTGGAAGGGCCGGACGAGCAGTACTTC	CASTLLEGPDEQYF
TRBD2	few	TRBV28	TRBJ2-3	TGTGCCAGCAGTCCCCAACTAGCGGGAGGGTATACGCAGTATTTT	CASSPQLAGGYTQYF
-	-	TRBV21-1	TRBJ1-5	TGTGCCAGCAGCCCCGCTTGGCCCCAGCATTTT	CASSPAWPQHF
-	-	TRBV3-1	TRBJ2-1	TGTGCCAGCAGCCAGAGGGCGAACAATGAGCAGTTCTTC	CASSQRANNEQFF
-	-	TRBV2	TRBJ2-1	TGTGCCAGCACCGCGCGGGATGAGCAGTTCTTC	CASTARDEQFF
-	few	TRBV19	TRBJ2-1	TGTGCCAGTATAGGACAGAGACGCAATGAGCAGTTCTTC	CASIGQRRNEQFF
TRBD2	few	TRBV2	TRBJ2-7	TGTGCCAGCAGTGATACTCGTACTTTGGGACTAGCGGGATCCTACGAGCAGTACTTC	CASSDTRTLGLAGSYEQYF
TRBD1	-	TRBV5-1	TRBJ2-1	TGCGCCAGCAGCCTTATAGGACCGGGGGACAGGGACTCCTACGAGCAGTTCTTC	CASSLIGPGDRDSYEQFF
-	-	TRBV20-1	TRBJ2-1	TGCAGTGCTAGGTCACCAGCCGTAGGACCCTACAATGAGCAGTTCTTC	CSARSPAVGPYNEQFF
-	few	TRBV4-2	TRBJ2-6	TGTGCCAGCAGCTCTATAGCCTCTGGGGCCAACGTCCTGACTTTC	CASSSIASGANVLTF
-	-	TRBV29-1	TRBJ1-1	TGCAGCGGGGAGAGCGGGACTGAAGCTTTCTTT	CSGESGTEAFF
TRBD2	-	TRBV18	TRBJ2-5	TGTGCCAGCTCACCACTTGGGCTAGCGGGACGAGAGACCCAGTACTTC	CASSPLGLAGRETQYF
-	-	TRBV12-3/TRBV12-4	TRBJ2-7	TGTGCCAGCAGTTTAACGGGAGCCAGCTCCTACGAGCAGTACTTC	CASSLTGASSYEQYF
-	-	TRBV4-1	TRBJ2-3	TGCGCCAGCAGCCACGGGTCCGAGGATACGCAGTATTTT	CASSHGSEDTQYF
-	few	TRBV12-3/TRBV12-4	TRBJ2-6	TGTGCCAGCAGAGCACACTCTGGGGCCAACGTCCTGACTTTC	CASRAHSGANVLTF
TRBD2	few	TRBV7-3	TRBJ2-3	TGTGCCAGCAGCTTAGCCCCGGGACTAGCAAGAGATACGCAGTATTTT	CASSLAPGLARDTQYF
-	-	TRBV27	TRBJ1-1	TGTGCCAGCAGTTTTTCGGGGGGCACTGGAGCTTTCTTT	CASSFSGGTGAFF
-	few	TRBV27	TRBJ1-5	TGTGCCAGCGCCAGACTCGGTCAGCCCCAGCATTTT	CASARLGQPQHF
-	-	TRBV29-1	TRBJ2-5	TGCAGCGTTGTTGTATCGGGCCAGGGCCAAGAGACCCAGTACTTC	CSVVVSGQGQETQYF
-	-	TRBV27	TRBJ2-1	TGTGCCAGCAGTTCCCCGCCTTACAATGAGCAGTTCTTC	CASSSPPYNEQFF
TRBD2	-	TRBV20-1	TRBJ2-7	TGCAGTGCGCACAAGGCGGGAGCTTACGAGCAGTACTTC	CSAHKAGAYEQYF
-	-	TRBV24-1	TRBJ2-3	TGTGCCACCGGGGGGCGGGCAGCCAGCACAGATACGCAGTATTTT	CATGGRAASTDTQYF
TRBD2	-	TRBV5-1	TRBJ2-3	TGCGCCAGCAGCTTGGCGGGACTAGCGGGGCAGTATTTT	CASSLAGLAGQYF
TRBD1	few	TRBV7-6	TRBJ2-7	TGTGCCAGCAGCTTAGGGGGGGCCAGGGGGCTTTTGAGTTCCTACGAGCAGTACTTC	CASSLGGARGLLSSYEQYF
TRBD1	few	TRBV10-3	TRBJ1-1	TGTGCCATCATGGCGTGGGACAGCAACACTGAAGCTTTCTTT	CAIMAWDSNTEAFF
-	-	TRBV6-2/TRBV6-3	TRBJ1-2	TGTGCCAGCAGTTACCGAGGCCTCGCGGGCTACACCTTC	CASSYRGLAGYTF
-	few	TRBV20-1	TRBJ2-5	TGCAGTGCTAGAAAGCGGCAAGAGACCCAGTACTTC	CSARKRQETQYF
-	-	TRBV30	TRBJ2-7	TGTGCCTGGAAAGGGACTTTCGAGCAGTACTTC	CAWKGTFEQYF
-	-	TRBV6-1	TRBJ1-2	TGTGCCAGCAGTCACAGGACGGGGAATGGCTACACCTTC	CASSHRTGNGYTF
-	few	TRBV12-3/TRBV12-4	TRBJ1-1	TGTGCCAGCAGGGATGCGTGGGATGGAACTGAAGCTTTCTTT	CASRDAWDGTEAFF
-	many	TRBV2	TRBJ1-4	TGTGCCAGCAGTGAATTGATGGAAAAACTGTTTTTT	CASSELMEKLFF
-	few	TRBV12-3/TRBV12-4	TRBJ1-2	TGTGCCAGCAAATTGGGACCCTATGGCTACACCTTC	CASKLGPYGYTF
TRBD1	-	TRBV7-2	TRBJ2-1	TGTGCCAGCAGCCAGAGGGGAACAGGGGGCGCTCTGCAGTTCTTC	CASSQRGTGGALQFF
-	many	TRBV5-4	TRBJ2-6	TGTGCCAGCAGCTTGGAGCGATCTGGGGCCAACGTCCTGACTTTC	CASSLERSGANVLTF
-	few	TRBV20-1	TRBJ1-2	TGCAGTGCTAGAGGGGCCGGTTCCTCCTATGGCCACACCTTC	CSARGAGSSYGHTF
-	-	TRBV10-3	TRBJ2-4	TGTGCCATCAGGGAGGTAGGGAATGGGAACATTCAGTACTTC	CAIREVGNGNIQYF
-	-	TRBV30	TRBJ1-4	TGTGCCTGGAGTGCAAATAGGGGTGGTGAAAAACTGTTTTTT	CAWSANRGGEKLFF
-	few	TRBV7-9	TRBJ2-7	TGTGCCAGCAGCTTAGCCCTGCCATGGGACCGGACGATCTACGAGCAGTACTTC	CASSLALPWDRTIYEQYF
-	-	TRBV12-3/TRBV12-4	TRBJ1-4	TGTGCCAGCAGTCCCGTCCCGCGGGAAAAACTGTTTTTT	CASSPVPREKLFF
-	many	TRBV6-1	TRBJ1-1	TGTGCCAGCAAACTCGTCCGGGGGCTCAACACTGAAGCTTTCTTT	CASKLVRGLNTEAFF
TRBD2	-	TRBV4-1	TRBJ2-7	TGCGCCAGCAGCCAGGGGACTAGCGGGATTTACGAGCAGTACTTC	CASSQGTSGIYEQYF
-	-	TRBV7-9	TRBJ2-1	TGTGCCAGCAGCGTGGGGGACGTGCAGTTCTTC	CASSVGDVQFF
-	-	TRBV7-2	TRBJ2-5	TGTGCCAGCAGCTTATTAGCCGGGACTGAGGGATACGGGGAGCAGTACTTC	CASSLLAGTEGYGEQYF
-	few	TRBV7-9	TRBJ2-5	TGTGCCAGCATTAGTGGGTCGGAGACCCAGTACTTC	CASISGSETQYF
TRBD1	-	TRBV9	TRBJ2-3	TGTGCCAGCACCACACAGGGGGTAGGCACAGATACGCAGTATTTT	CASTTQGVGTDTQYF
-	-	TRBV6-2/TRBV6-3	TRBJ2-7	TGTGCCAGCAGCAGAGGCACCCAGTACGAGCAGTACTTC	CASSRGTQYEQYF
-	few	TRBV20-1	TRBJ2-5	TGCAGTGCTAGAGAAGTTAGCGGAGAGACCCAGTACTTC	CSAREVSGETQYF
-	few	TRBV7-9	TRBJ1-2	TGTGCCAGCAGCTATTGGGGGGGACATGGCTACACCTTC	CASSYWGGHGYTF
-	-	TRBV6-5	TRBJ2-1	TGTGCCAGCAGTTACCGGCCTTACAATGAGCAGTTCTTC	CASSYRPYNEQFF
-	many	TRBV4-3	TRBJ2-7	TGCGCCAGCAGCCAAGAACCCCGACAGTTCTACGAGCAGTACTTC	CASSQEPRQFYEQYF
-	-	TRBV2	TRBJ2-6	TGTGCCAGCATAGGATCTGGGGCCAACGTCCTGACTTTC	CASIGSGANVLTF
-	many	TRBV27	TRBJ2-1	TGTGCCAGCAGTCCATCCTACAATGAGCAGTTCTTC	CASSPSYNEQFF
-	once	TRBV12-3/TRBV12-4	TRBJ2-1	TGTGCCAGCAGTCTTAGGGACAAGGGCTCCTACAATGAGCAGTTCTTC	CASSLRDKGSYNEQFF
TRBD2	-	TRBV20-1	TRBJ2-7	TGCAGTGCTATTGGGACTAGCGGGAGTGGCTACGAGCAGTACTTC	CSAIGTSGSGYEQYF